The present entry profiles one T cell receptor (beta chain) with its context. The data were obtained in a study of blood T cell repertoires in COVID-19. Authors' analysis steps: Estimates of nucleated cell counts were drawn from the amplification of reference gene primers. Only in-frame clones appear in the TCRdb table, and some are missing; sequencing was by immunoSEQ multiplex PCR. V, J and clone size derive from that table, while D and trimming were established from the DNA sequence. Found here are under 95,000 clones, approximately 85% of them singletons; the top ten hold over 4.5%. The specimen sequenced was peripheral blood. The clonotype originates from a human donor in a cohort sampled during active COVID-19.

The CDR3 here is CASRGSGGKNIQYF. In DNA, the CDR3 is TGTGCCAGCCGCGGGAGCGGGGGGAAAAACATTCAGTACTTC. The chain employs TRBV2 and TRBJ2-4; 9 positions agree with TRBD2. This CDR3 contains 14 residues. The V segment lost 8 bases and the J segment 4 bases; nucleotides outside the gene matches: 6. Germline V gene lookup returns CDR1 SNHLY and CDR2 FYNNEI.